This T cell receptor (beta chain) appears in the sequencing data of a study of long-term antiretroviral therapy in people with HIV. Broader study findings: Repertoires with HIV possessed tighter CDR3 length spans than those of controls.

Details on this clone: Its cognate antigen is unknown.

There are 12 residues in the CDR3. The V gene lost 1 base and the J gene lost 10 bases, with 5 bases spanning the gap. CDR1 LGHNA and CDR2 YNFKEQ come from the germline V gene. The immunoSEQ assay was v3.0, run at survey level. Each sample aimed for roughly 35,000-50,000 sequenced T-cell genomes. Sequencing was performed with immunoSEQ multiplex PCR; in TCRdb, only in-frame clones are kept and a portion is missing. The sample has 30,000 or so clones, under 85% seen once; the top ten hold about 3.5%. The receptor was isolated from a man over 45 with HIV. The sequenced sample was unsorted PBMCs, obtained 3 years after starting antiretroviral therapy. The V gene is TRBV4-2, the J gene TRBJ1-6; D not resolved. The CDR3 region is CASSQGESPLHF. CDR3 bases: TGTGCCAGCAGCCAAGGGGAATCACCCCTCCACTTT.